This TCR beta chain was documented in a study of T-cell reconstitution after alpha-beta-depleted transplantation in children. A TCRbeta library incorporating unique molecular identifiers was prepared. A single record per CDR3 protein comes from TCRdb applying MiXCR to the PCR reads. The table has hundreds of thousands of distinct CDR3 sequences, approximately 13% seen once. The CDR3 runs 15 residues. The V segment lost 4 bases and the J segment 4 bases; nucleotides outside the gene matches: 5. CDR1 and CDR2 (germline): SGHRS, YFSETQ. This clonotype was detected ten times or more. V usage is TRBV5-1 and J usage is TRBJ2-1; 10 bases fit TRBD2. Sequencing used PBMCs from the stem cell graft donor, obtained from the stem cell graft. The sequence was obtained from a human donor who donated a stem cell graft to a child with combined immunodeficiency. CDR3 DNA sequence: TGCGCCAGCAGCCACGGACTAGCGGAGTACAATGAGCAGTTCTTC. It translates to CASSHGLAEYNEQFF.